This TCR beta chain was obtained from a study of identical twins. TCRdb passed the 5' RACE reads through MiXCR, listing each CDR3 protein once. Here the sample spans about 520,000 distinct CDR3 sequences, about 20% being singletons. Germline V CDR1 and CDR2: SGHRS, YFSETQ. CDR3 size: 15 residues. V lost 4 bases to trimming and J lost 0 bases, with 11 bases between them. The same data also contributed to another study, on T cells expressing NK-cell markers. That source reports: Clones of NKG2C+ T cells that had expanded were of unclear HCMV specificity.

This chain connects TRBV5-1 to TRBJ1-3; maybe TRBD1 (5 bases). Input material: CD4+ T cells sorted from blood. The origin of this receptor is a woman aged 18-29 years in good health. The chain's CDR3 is CASSRDRTSGNTIYF. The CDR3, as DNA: TGCGCCAGCAGCCGCGACAGAACCTCTGGAAACACCATATATTTT.